One and the same sample provided the 9 T cell receptor beta chains below, sequenced in a study of memory CD4+ T cells and cytomegalovirus serostatus. The sort gate was single viable CD3+CD4+CD8-CD45RO+ cells for memory CD4+ T cells. The repertoire was sequenced with immunoSEQ multiplex PCR; TCRdb's copy has only in-frame clones and lacks some. The table lists about 46,000 clones, 60% to 80% of them singletons. Sample: memory CD4+ T cells from blood. These TCRs come from an adult in good health and CMV-seronegative.

This clone has only one observation. The rearrangement links TRBV7-2 to TRBJ1-2; 11 bases fit TRBD1. The CDR3 contains 16 residues. The trim removed 5 bases at V and 5 bases at J, leaving 10 bases unmatched. Per germline, CDR1 SGHTA and CDR2 FQGNSA. This CDR3 reads CASSRIGTGGSYGYTF. Here the CDR3 DNA reads TGTGCCAGCAGCCGAATCGGGACAGGGGGATCATATGGCTACACCTTC.

The chain employs TRBV29-1 and TRBJ2-4; no reliable D call. The CDR3 is made up of 13 amino acids. CDR1 is SQVTM and CDR2 is ANQGSEA in the germline V gene. V was clipped by 4 bases and J by 0 bases, with 7 bases between them. The CDR3 DNA reads as TGCAGCGTTGCAGTGGTAGCCAAAAACATTCAGTACTTC. Its protein is CSVAVVAKNIQYF. The full variable domain, with the rest looked up from reference TRBV29-1 and TRBJ2-4, is SAVISQKPSRDICQRGTSLTIQCQVDSQVTMMFWYRQQPGQSLTLIATANQGSEATYESGFVIDKFPISRPNLTFSTLTVSNMSPEDSSIYLCSVAVVAKNIQYFGAGTRLSVL.

The CDR3 bases are TGTGCCAGCAGCTTAGGTAGGGGGATGTCACCCCTCCACTTT. Protein: CASSLGRGMSPLHF. The chain employs TRBV5-6 and TRBJ1-6; the D gene is possibly TRBD1 (6 bases). The CDR3 contains 14 residues. Germline V gene sequence: CDR1 SGHDT, CDR2 YYEEEE. The germline V and J ends were trimmed by 2 bases and 10 bases, with 13 bases remaining between them.

This clone is a singleton in its sample. CDR3 sequence (DNA): TGTGCCAGCACTCGGACAGGGGCCCTCTCCTACGAGCAGTACTTC. Protein product: CASTRTGALSYEQYF. This chain joins TRBV27 and TRBJ2-7, with TRBD1 matching over 9 bases. V was clipped by 7 bases and J by 0 bases; unmatched bases: 7. CDR3 length equals 15 residues. Per germline, CDR1 MNHEY and CDR2 SMNVEV (reference sequence).

The rearrangement uses TRBV30 and TRBJ1-2; no reliable D call. CDR3 size: 12 residues. V gave up 3 bases and J gave up 7 bases, with 12 bases separating them. The germline CDR1 and CDR2 sequences are GTSNPN and SVGIG (reference sequence). The DNA of the CDR3 is TGTGCCTGGAGCCCGGGGTGGAGTGGCTACACCTTC. This translates into CAWSPGWSGYTF.

The chain recombines TRBV5-1 with TRBJ2-7; D is perhaps TRBD2 (6 bases). There are 12 residues in the CDR3. Germline-derived CDR1 and CDR2 are SGHRS and YFSETQ. Trimming removed 3 bases from V and 7 bases from J, with 11 bases in between. The CDR3 DNA is TGCGCCAGCAGCTATCCGGGGGATGAGCAGTACTTC. Residues: CASSYPGDEQYF.

The chain employs TRBV25-1 and TRBJ2-6; D perhaps matches TRBD1 (6 bases). Looked up from germline, CDR1 is MGHDK and CDR2 is SYGVNS. Trimming pared 6 bases from V and 2 bases from J, leaving 8 bases between. This CDR3 contains 14 residues. CDR3 DNA sequence: TGTGCCAGCAGCCCAGGGGCTGGGGCCAACGTCCTGACTTTC. Amino acid sequence: CASSPGAGANVLTF.

This chain connects TRBV7-6 to TRBJ2-7; 9 bases are a match to TRBD1. CDR1 is SGHVS, CDR2 FNYEAQ, per germline. The J segment lost 2 bases and the V segment lost 5 bases, leaving 7 bases of the junction unmatched. There are 15 residues in the CDR3. CDR3 amino acids: CASSPETGGPYEQYF. CDR3 nucleotide sequence: TGTGCCAGCAGCCCCGAGACAGGGGGGCCCTACGAGCAGTACTTC.

The V call is TRBV7-2, the J call TRBJ1-6; 8 nucleotides align to TRBD1. V lost 5 bases to trimming and J lost 8 bases; unmatched junction nucleotides: 11. This CDR3 has 16 amino acids. Germline V CDR1 and CDR2: SGHTA, FQGNSA. CDR3 region: CASSLRQGLWDSPLHF. The CDR3 coding sequence is TGTGCCAGCAGCCTCCGACAGGGGCTGTGGGATTCACCCCTCCACTTT.